The 3 T cell receptor beta chains presented below share a single source sample, sequenced in a study of control samples from healthy donors and cancer patients. The assay was immunoSEQ multiplex PCR, and TCRdb's table has in-frame clones only and misses some. Of 110,000 to 150,000 clones listed, around 94% were seen once; the top ten hold around 12%. Sequences were obtained from blood. The source is a man aged 40-55 years in good health.

This clone came up once. The chain carries TRBV12-5 and TRBJ1-3, with 9 bases aligning to TRBD1. The length of the CDR3 is 16 residues. CDR1 is LGHNT and CDR2 is FRNRAP in the germline V gene. The V and J ends lost 6 bases and 0 bases, in that order; junction bases with no gene match: 6. The CDR3 loop reads CASGRDRENSGNTIYF. DNA of the CDR3: TGTGCTAGTGGCCGGGACAGGGAGAACTCTGGAAACACCATATATTTT.

The chain carries TRBV11-2 and TRBJ2-7; 10 nucleotides match TRBD1. J was trimmed by 5 bases and V by 5 bases; bases with no gene match: 9. Germline V lookup: CDR1 SGHAT, CDR2 FQNNGV. The CDR3 is made up of 15 amino acids. CDR3 loop: CASSITDRGKHEQYF. The CDR3 DNA reads TGTGCCAGCAGCATTACGGACAGGGGGAAGCACGAGCAGTACTTC. Based on the CDR3 plus reference TRBV11-2 and TRBJ2-7, the full variable domain is EAGVAQSPRYKIIEKRQSVAFWCNPISGHATLYWYQQILGQGPKLLIQFQNNGVVDDSQLPKDRFSAERLKGVDSTLKIQPAKLEDSAVYLCASSITDRGKHEQYFGPGTRLTVT.

V usage is TRBV5-5 and J usage is TRBJ1-1; D is perhaps TRBD1 (6 bases). The V end lost 1 base, the J end lost 0 bases, and 13 bases lay between the germline ends. In germline, CDR1 is SGHKS, CDR2 YYEKEE (reference sequence). The CDR3 runs to 16 residues. The DNA of the CDR3 is TGTGCCAGCAGCTTGATCCAGGGGACCCTGAACACTGAAGCTTTCTTT. This gives the protein CASSLIQGTLNTEAFF.